This T cell receptor beta chain was found in a study of tumor-infiltrating lymphocytes in primary liver carcinoma. This clonotype was counted a few times. A much larger clone lies one base from this, so it may be a read error. Starting material of 400 to 600 ng total RNA yielded TCR beta cDNA via a constant-region primer. Three nested multiplex PCR rounds, a slightly modified ARM-PCR, produced the libraries for TCR beta. Amplification in the first two PCR rounds was performed using TRBV1-TRBV30 forward primers and a C-beta reverse primer for around 9 cycles each. TCRdb reprocessed the multiplex PCR reads via MiXCR and lists one record per CDR3 protein. The table has 100,000 or so distinct CDR3 sequences, approximately 70% seen once. CDR1 and CDR2 from the germline V gene are MDHEN and SYDVKM. The CDR3 loop spans 15 amino acids. Without any cell sorting, 20-30 mg of bulk tissue yielded co-extracted RNA and DNA.

This rearrangement joins TRBV28 to TRBJ1-5; 7 bases align to TRBD1. The receptor comes from a woman between 55 and 75 years old with primary liver carcinoma and hepatitis B virus infection. Sequenced material: liver tumor tissue from sampling region 2. Subset in this sample: tumor region T2, inferior pole. The CDR3 is CASSSWDRRNQSQHF. The CDR3 nucleotides are TGTGCCAGCAGTTCCTGGGACAGACGCAATCAGTCCCAGCATTTT.